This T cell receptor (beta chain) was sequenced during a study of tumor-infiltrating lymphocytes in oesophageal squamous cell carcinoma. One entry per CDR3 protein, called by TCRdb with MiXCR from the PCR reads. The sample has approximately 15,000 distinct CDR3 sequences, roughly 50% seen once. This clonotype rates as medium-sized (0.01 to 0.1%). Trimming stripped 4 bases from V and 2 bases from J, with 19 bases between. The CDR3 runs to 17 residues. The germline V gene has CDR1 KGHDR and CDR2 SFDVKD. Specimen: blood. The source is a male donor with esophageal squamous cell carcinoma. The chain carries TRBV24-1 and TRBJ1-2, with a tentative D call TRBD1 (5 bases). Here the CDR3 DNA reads TGTGCCACCAGTGACAACCCGGGCGGGGGATTAAACTATGGCTACACCTTC. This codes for CATSDNPGGGLNYGYTF.